This section outlines one TCR beta chain sequence together with its context. These data are taken from a study of blood T cell repertoires in COVID-19. About the research overall: Acute-phase and convalescent COVID-19 samples originated in the United States, Italy and Spain. In each case, the material was cDNA or gDNA derived from T cells, B-cell-depleted T cells, or PBMCs.

The germline gives CDR1 LGHNA, CDR2 YSLEER. Trimming took off 0 bases at V and 1 base at J, with 9 bases between the two ends. The CDR3 is 15 residues long. In the authors' workflow: Estimated nucleated cell counts came from reference gene primer amplification. Measured with immunoSEQ multiplex PCR; TCRdb has only the in-frame clones, and not every one. D and trimming come from the DNA, and the V and J calls and clone size come from that table. The repertoire has 70,000 to 75,000 clones, about nine tenths of them found once; the top ten carry under 6.5%. The clonotype comes from a woman aged 18-30 years with acute or convalescent COVID-19. The specimen was peripheral blood. The chain is built from TRBV4-3 and TRBJ2-5; D not certain. The CDR3 sequence: CASSQDWAAQETQYF. The CDR3 nucleotides are TGCGCCAGCAGCCAAGATTGGGCAGCCCAAGAGACCCAGTACTTC.